The rows below give T cell receptor beta chains drawn from one sample of a study of a mutant IDH1 vaccine in newly diagnosed glioma. Sequencing was performed with immunoSEQ multiplex PCR; in TCRdb, only in-frame clones are kept and a portion is missing. The table records about 75,000 clones, 90% to 95% of them present only once. These receptors' antigens are unknown. The sequences come from PBMCs, collected from a glioma patient whose treatment included an IDH1 peptide vaccine. The receptors here all came from a woman in her forties or fifties with glioma. CDR3s include the opening cysteine and the closing phenylalanine or tryptophan. Fields, in order: J gene, clone size, D gene, V gene, CDR3 DNA, CDR3 protein. A D gene is named only where the DNA matches it firmly. Rows may omit the clone size; those that give it use once, few, many or a size class.

J gene: TRBJ2-3
clone size: -
D gene: TRBD2
V gene: TRBV7-8
CDR3 DNA: TGTGCCATCCGAGCGGGGCGCACAGATACGCAGTATTTT
CDR3 protein: CAIRAGRTDTQYF

J gene: TRBJ2-2
clone size: -
D gene: -
V gene: TRBV6-6
CDR3 DNA: TGTGCCAGCAGTTACAGGGCAGAGAACACCGGGGAGCTGTTTTTT
CDR3 protein: CASSYRAENTGELFF

J gene: TRBJ2-5
clone size: few
D gene: -
V gene: TRBV5-1
CDR3 DNA: TGCGCCAGCAGCTTGAGTTGGGGGCGAGAGACCCAGTACTTC
CDR3 protein: CASSLSWGRETQYF

J gene: TRBJ1-1
clone size: -
D gene: TRBD1
V gene: TRBV29-1
CDR3 DNA: TGCAGCGTTTTGGACAGGGTCATGAACACTGAAGCTTTCTTT
CDR3 protein: CSVLDRVMNTEAFF

J gene: TRBJ2-2
clone size: -
D gene: -
V gene: TRBV28
CDR3 DNA: TGTGCCAGCAGAGTCCAGGGCCGGACGTCCGGGGAGCTGTTTTTT
CDR3 protein: CASRVQGRTSGELFF

J gene: TRBJ2-7
clone size: -
D gene: -
V gene: TRBV7-9
CDR3 DNA: TGTGCCAGCAGCGCCCTTCACTCCTACGAGCAGTACTTC
CDR3 protein: CASSALHSYEQYF

J gene: TRBJ2-2
clone size: -
D gene: TRBD1
V gene: TRBV2
CDR3 DNA: TGTGCCAGCAGGGATATACAGGGGGGCACCGGGGAGCTGTTTTTT
CDR3 protein: CASRDIQGGTGELFF

J gene: TRBJ1-6
clone size: few
D gene: TRBD1
V gene: TRBV2
CDR3 DNA: TGTGCCAGCACTCGGACAGGGAGCGATTCACCCCTCCACTTT
CDR3 protein: CASTRTGSDSPLHF

J gene: TRBJ2-7
clone size: -
D gene: TRBD1
V gene: TRBV30
CDR3 DNA: TGTGCCTGGAGGCCACAGGGGCGCTACGAGCAGTACTTC
CDR3 protein: CAWRPQGRYEQYF

J gene: TRBJ2-1
clone size: -
D gene: -
V gene: TRBV9
CDR3 DNA: TGTGCCAGCTCCCCGGGGGCTAGCGGCAATGAGCAGTTCTTC
CDR3 protein: CASSPGASGNEQFF

J gene: TRBJ2-1
clone size: -
D gene: TRBD1
V gene: TRBV28
CDR3 DNA: TGTGCCATCGCGATGGACAGGGGTTACAATGAGCAGTTCTTC
CDR3 protein: CAIAMDRGYNEQFF

J gene: TRBJ2-3
clone size: once
D gene: -
V gene: TRBV30
CDR3 DNA: TGTGCCTGGAGTCCCGGGGGCGGCGCAGATACGCAGTATTTT
CDR3 protein: CAWSPGGGADTQYF

J gene: TRBJ1-1
clone size: -
D gene: -
V gene: TRBV5-1
CDR3 DNA: TGCGCCAGCAGCTTGGGGGGAGCGGTAACTGAAGCTTTCTTT
CDR3 protein: CASSLGGAVTEAFF

J gene: TRBJ2-1
clone size: -
D gene: TRBD2
V gene: TRBV15
CDR3 DNA: TGTGCCACCAGGTCAGCGGGAGGGAGACTGTACAATGAGCAGTTCTTC
CDR3 protein: CATRSAGGRLYNEQFF

J gene: TRBJ2-3
clone size: few
D gene: -
V gene: TRBV29-1
CDR3 DNA: TGCAGCGTTAGAACGCGCACAGATACGCAGTATTTT
CDR3 protein: CSVRTRTDTQYF

J gene: TRBJ1-2
clone size: -
D gene: TRBD1
V gene: TRBV12-5
CDR3 DNA: TGTGCTAGTGGTTTTGGACAGGCTGGGGGCTACACCTTC
CDR3 protein: CASGFGQAGGYTF

J gene: TRBJ1-2
clone size: -
D gene: -
V gene: TRBV7-9
CDR3 DNA: TGTGCCAGCAGCTTAGGGCTGGGAGACTACACCTTC
CDR3 protein: CASSLGLGDYTF

J gene: TRBJ2-3
clone size: -
D gene: TRBD2
V gene: TRBV5-8
CDR3 DNA: TGTGCCAGCAGCTTGAGCGGGAGGGGTTCTACGCAGTATTTT
CDR3 protein: CASSLSGRGSTQYF

J gene: TRBJ2-7
clone size: -
D gene: TRBD1
V gene: TRBV29-1
CDR3 DNA: TGCAGCGTTGAGGGACAGGGTTACGAGCAGTACTTC
CDR3 protein: CSVEGQGYEQYF

J gene: TRBJ2-5
clone size: -
D gene: -
V gene: TRBV13
CDR3 DNA: TGTGCCAGCAGCGCCCGATGGACAGAGACCCAGTACTTC
CDR3 protein: CASSARWTETQYF

J gene: TRBJ1-1
clone size: -
D gene: -
V gene: TRBV11-2
CDR3 DNA: TGTGCCAGCAGTTCCCATCGGGGGTTTGGGAACACTGAAGCTTTCTTT
CDR3 protein: CASSSHRGFGNTEAFF

J gene: TRBJ1-6
clone size: few
D gene: -
V gene: TRBV10-2
CDR3 DNA: TGCGCCAGCAGAGACTTCGGGAGGTCCTATAATTCACCCCTCCACTTT
CDR3 protein: CASRDFGRSYNSPLHF

J gene: TRBJ2-7
clone size: -
D gene: TRBD2
V gene: TRBV2
CDR3 DNA: TGTGCCAGCAGAAACGGACTAGCGGGGTCCTACGAGCAGTACTTC
CDR3 protein: CASRNGLAGSYEQYF

J gene: TRBJ2-5
clone size: -
D gene: -
V gene: TRBV7-9
CDR3 DNA: TGTGCCAGCAGCTCCCCGGGGCAGTCGGAGACCCAGTACTTC
CDR3 protein: CASSSPGQSETQYF

J gene: TRBJ1-6
clone size: -
D gene: TRBD1
V gene: TRBV7-2
CDR3 DNA: TGTGCCAGCAGCTCCCGGGACAGCAATTCACCCCTCCACTTT
CDR3 protein: CASSSRDSNSPLHF

J gene: TRBJ1-2
clone size: -
D gene: -
V gene: TRBV5-5
CDR3 DNA: TGTGCCAGCAGCTTAATCTCGGGATCCTTGAACTATGGCTACACCTTC
CDR3 protein: CASSLISGSLNYGYTF

J gene: TRBJ1-3
clone size: -
D gene: -
V gene: TRBV30
CDR3 DNA: TGTGCCTGGAGTGTACAGGGTGGAAACACCATATATTTT
CDR3 protein: CAWSVQGGNTIYF

J gene: TRBJ1-2
clone size: -
D gene: -
V gene: TRBV6-5
CDR3 DNA: TGTGCCAGCACCCACGGGGGAGTCTATGGCTACACCTTC
CDR3 protein: CASTHGGVYGYTF

J gene: TRBJ1-5
clone size: -
D gene: -
V gene: TRBV7-9
CDR3 DNA: TGTGCCAGCAGCTTAGCGGGCCAGGCCCAGCATTTT
CDR3 protein: CASSLAGQAQHF

J gene: TRBJ2-1
clone size: -
D gene: TRBD2
V gene: TRBV9
CDR3 DNA: TGTGCCAGCAGCGTAGGATCCGGGACTAGCGGATACAATGAGCAGTTCTTC
CDR3 protein: CASSVGSGTSGYNEQFF

J gene: TRBJ2-1
clone size: -
D gene: -
V gene: TRBV6-6
CDR3 DNA: TGTGCCAGCAGTTACTCGGGTGCCCATGAGCAGTTCTTC
CDR3 protein: CASSYSGAHEQFF

J gene: TRBJ2-4
clone size: -
D gene: -
V gene: TRBV7-2
CDR3 DNA: TGTGCCAGCAGCTTAGATGTCCGGACGGGCATTCAGTACTTC
CDR3 protein: CASSLDVRTGIQYF

J gene: TRBJ2-7
clone size: -
D gene: -
V gene: TRBV28
CDR3 DNA: TGTGCCAGCAGTTTACAGCCTTGGGCTCGAACCTACGAGCAGTACTTC
CDR3 protein: CASSLQPWARTYEQYF

J gene: TRBJ1-3
clone size: -
D gene: TRBD1
V gene: TRBV9
CDR3 DNA: TGTGCCAGCAGCGTAGGCATGGTAGGGGGCATTGGAAACACCATATATTTT
CDR3 protein: CASSVGMVGGIGNTIYF

J gene: TRBJ1-3
clone size: -
D gene: -
V gene: TRBV5-5
CDR3 DNA: TGTGCCAGCAGCTTGGTTGAGGGCAGACCTGGAAACACCATATATTTT
CDR3 protein: CASSLVEGRPGNTIYF

J gene: TRBJ2-7
clone size: -
D gene: -
V gene: TRBV18
CDR3 DNA: TGTGCCAGCTCACTAGGATTAGCTCCGGGAGAGCAGTACTTC
CDR3 protein: CASSLGLAPGEQYF

J gene: TRBJ1-2
clone size: -
D gene: -
V gene: TRBV10-3
CDR3 DNA: TGTGCCATCAGTCAGGACAGCTATGGCTACACCTTC
CDR3 protein: CAISQDSYGYTF

J gene: TRBJ2-2
clone size: once
D gene: TRBD1
V gene: TRBV7-7
CDR3 DNA: TGTGCTAGCAGCTTGTCTTATAGGGGACAGACTATCGCGAACACCGGGGAGCTGTTTTTT
CDR3 protein: CASSLSYRGQTIANTGELFF

J gene: TRBJ2-1
clone size: -
D gene: -
V gene: TRBV28
CDR3 DNA: TGTGCCAGCGCGGCAGGGTACAATGAGCAGTTCTTC
CDR3 protein: CASAAGYNEQFF

J gene: TRBJ2-7
clone size: -
D gene: -
V gene: TRBV2
CDR3 DNA: TGTGCCAGCAGTCCAGACACCTACGAGCAGTACTTC
CDR3 protein: CASSPDTYEQYF

J gene: TRBJ2-1
clone size: -
D gene: -
V gene: TRBV2
CDR3 DNA: TGTGCCAGCAGTGAAGCGCTAAGCATTGTAAAGGGGCAGTTCTTC
CDR3 protein: CASSEALSIVKGQFF

J gene: TRBJ2-3
clone size: -
D gene: -
V gene: TRBV5-1
CDR3 DNA: TGCGCCAGCAGCTGGGAGAAAGATACGCAGTATTTT
CDR3 protein: CASSWEKDTQYF

J gene: TRBJ1-5
clone size: -
D gene: -
V gene: TRBV7-2
CDR3 DNA: TGTGCCAGCAGCTTAGTAGGAGGGAAAGGGGTCCATCAGCCCCAGCATTTT
CDR3 protein: CASSLVGGKGVHQPQHF

J gene: TRBJ1-5
clone size: -
D gene: -
V gene: TRBV28
CDR3 DNA: TGTGCCAGCAGCTTAGCGGGGGCTTCGGGTCCCCAGCATTTT
CDR3 protein: CASSLAGASGPQHF

J gene: TRBJ2-1
clone size: -
D gene: -
V gene: TRBV29-1
CDR3 DNA: TGCAGCGTCAGGCCCTCCTACAATGAGCAGTTCTTC
CDR3 protein: CSVRPSYNEQFF

J gene: TRBJ2-3
clone size: -
D gene: -
V gene: TRBV19
CDR3 DNA: TGTGCCAGTAGTACCTCGGTGGGCGAGGGAACGCAGTATTTT
CDR3 protein: CASSTSVGEGTQYF

J gene: TRBJ2-1
clone size: -
D gene: -
V gene: TRBV11-2
CDR3 DNA: TGTGCCAGCAGCTTAGTGGGTGGGAGTGGGTACAATGAGCAGTTCTTC
CDR3 protein: CASSLVGGSGYNEQFF

J gene: TRBJ2-7
clone size: -
D gene: -
V gene: TRBV30
CDR3 DNA: TGTGCCTGGAGTGTTCCGGACGTTTCCTACGAGCAGTACTTC
CDR3 protein: CAWSVPDVSYEQYF